This TCR beta chain was identified during a study of early T cells in non-severe SARS-CoV-2 infection. This clonotype was seen only a few times. TCRdb reanalysed the 5' RACE reads using MiXCR and keeps one entry per CDR3 protein. This table has 25,000 to 30,000 distinct CDR3 sequences, 5.1% appearing once. CDR3 length: 17 amino acids. Trimming took 3 bases from V and 3 from J, leaving 20 bases between them. Sequencing was carried out using whole blood. The chain recombines TRBV12-3 or TRBV12-4 with TRBJ2-5; D perhaps matches TRBD2 (6 bases). The sequence was obtained from an adult who was a healthcare worker with PCR-confirmed SARS-CoV-2 infection or an uninfected control (not recorded which). CDR3 amino acids: CASSFYRHGVAEETQYF. As DNA, the CDR3 is TGTGCCAGCAGTTTTTACCGGCACGGGGTAGCGGAAGAGACCCAGTACTTC.